The sequence of this T cell receptor (beta chain) was determined in a study of chemoradiotherapy in HPV16-positive cancers. Study context: Functional T-cell assays on a couple of HPV16-positive patients' cells defined candidate HPV-specific clones and common TCR motifs.

Only in-frame clones appear in the TCRdb table, and some are missing; sequencing was by immunoSEQ multiplex PCR. Among 20,000 to 25,000 clones, around 90% were seen once, and the ten largest hold around 5.3%. This CDR3 is built from 14 residues. Trimming shortened V by 6 bases and J by 0 bases, and 8 bases separated the two germline ends. Germline V gene lookup returns CDR1 SGHAT and CDR2 FQNNGV. Over chemoradiotherapy, repertoires were sampled more than once. Of note for this clone: Its antigen remains unknown.

Study findings and constraints: Functional assays defining HPV-specific T cells used only a couple of HPV16-positive patients. Candidate HPV-specific clones and E7-related TCR motifs grew in tumor during treatment.

The TCR comes from a human donor with HPV-associated anogenital cancer. The sequences come from blood, collected from a patient who underwent chemoradiotherapy. V usage is TRBV11-2 and J usage is TRBJ2-2; no firm D call. CDR3 in amino acids: CASRWQTNTGELFF. The CDR3 nucleotides read TGTGCCAGCAGATGGCAGACGAACACCGGGGAGCTGTTTTTT.